The source of this T cell receptor (beta chain) is a study of neurological immune-mediated disorders. 5'RACE generated cDNA with 10-nucleotide random UMIs. MiXCR, applied by TCRdb to the 5' RACE reads, yields one record per CDR3 protein. The sample shows 15,000 to 25,000 distinct CDR3 sequences, 7.5% of them seen only once. This clonotype was counted ten times or more. The CDR3 consists of 13 residues. The germline gives CDR1 MNHEY, CDR2 SVGAGI. V gave up 6 bases and J gave up 4 bases; unmatched junction bases: 5. This clonotype was sampled from a woman aged 25 to 39 with HTLV-1-associated myelopathy (HAM/TSP). This chain connects TRBV6-5 to TRBJ1-2; 7 bases line up with TRBD1. Sequencing was carried out using CD8+ T cells from blood. The CDR3 DNA sequence: TGTGCCAGCAGAATACAGGGGTCCTATGGCTACACCTTC. This gives the protein CASRIQGSYGYTF.